The rows below give T cell receptor beta chains drawn from one sample of a study of blood T cell repertoires in COVID-19. Generated by immunoSEQ multiplex PCR, the TCRdb table keeps only in-frame clones and is missing some. This table holds 200,000 to 300,000 clones, around 84% found once. The source material was peripheral blood. The origin of the receptors is a man aged 55 to 69 with acute or convalescent COVID-19. Each CDR3 is given with its conserved first and last residue. Fields, in order: V gene, clone size, J gene, D gene, CDR3 DNA, CDR3 protein. The D gene is left open where the match is weak. Not all rows give a size; the values are once, few, many and, for expanded clones, a class.

TRBV10-1,once,TRBJ2-7,TRBD1,TGCGCCAGCAGTGAGGGGGACAGGGCCTACTACGAGCAGTACTTC,CASSEGDRAYYEQYF
TRBV5-4,.,TRBJ2-5,.,TGTGCCAGCAGCCCGGTAGGGGCAGAGACCCAGTACTTC,CASSPVGAETQYF
TRBV5-4,.,TRBJ1-2,.,TGTGCCAGCAGCTTGGAAAGGGAGGGTGGCTACACCTTC,CASSLEREGGYTF
TRBV14,.,TRBJ1-2,TRBD1,TGTGCCAGCAGCCAAGCCGGGACAGGGGTACGAGGCTACACCTTC,CASSQAGTGVRGYTF
TRBV6-5,.,TRBJ2-7,.,TGTGCCAGCAGGGTCAGGGTGGGCGGCTCCTACGAGCAGTACTTC,CASRVRVGGSYEQYF
TRBV5-6,.,TRBJ1-1,.,TGTGCCAGCAGCATCGGGGACACTGAAGCTTTCTTT,CASSIGDTEAFF
TRBV24-1,.,TRBJ2-1,.,TGTGCCACCAGTGATATGTTTGCGGGATTTCAACATGAGCAGTTCTTC,CATSDMFAGFQHEQFF
TRBV4-1,few,TRBJ2-1,.,TGCGCCAGCAGCTTATCAGGACTCGAGGGGGATGAGCAGTTCTTC,CASSLSGLEGDEQFF
TRBV2,.,TRBJ1-2,TRBD1,TGTGCCAGCACGACGACAGGGCGGGACGCCTATGGCTACACCTTC,CASTTTGRDAYGYTF
TRBV18,.,TRBJ2-7,.,TGTGCCAGCTCACCCATTGAGGGACTTACCTACGAGCAGTACTTC,CASSPIEGLTYEQYF
TRBV27,.,TRBJ1-2,TRBD1,TGTGCCAGCAGTGCCTTAGACAGGGGAAGGAACTATGGCTACACCTTC,CASSALDRGRNYGYTF
TRBV19,.,TRBJ2-1,TRBD2,TGTGCCAGTAGTACCCTCGACCGGACTAGCGGGACCCTCGATGAGCAGTTCTTC,CASSTLDRTSGTLDEQFF
TRBV28,.,TRBJ1-2,.,TGTGCCAGCACGGGGGGACAAGGTATTTGGGGCTACACCTTC,CASTGGQGIWGYTF
TRBV9,.,TRBJ2-7,.,TGTGCCAGCAGCGTAGGCGGGGCTCCCTACGAGCAGTACTTC,CASSVGGAPYEQYF
TRBV10-2,.,TRBJ2-1,TRBD1,TGCGCCAGCAGTGGGCCGGGACAGGGAAGTAATGAGCAGTTCTTC,CASSGPGQGSNEQFF
TRBV29-1,.,TRBJ2-5,TRBD1,TGCAGCGGCCGGACAGGGTGGGAGACCCAGTACTTC,CSGRTGWETQYF
TRBV4-3,.,TRBJ2-1,TRBD1,TGCGCCAGCAGCCTGAGAAGGGTGGGACAGGGGAATGAGCAGTTCTTC,CASSLRRVGQGNEQFF
TRBV28,once,TRBJ1-1,.,TGTGCCTCCTTAAGGGGCGCCCCGAACACTGAAGCTTTCTTT,CASLRGAPNTEAFF
TRBV15,.,TRBJ2-3,TRBD2,TGTGCCACCAGCAGAGGGCGGGAGGGCAGCGATACGCAGTATTTT,CATSRGREGSDTQYF
TRBV6-5,.,TRBJ1-5,.,TGTGCCAGCAGTCGAACGGGGTGGAGCAATCAGCCCCAGCATTTT,CASSRTGWSNQPQHF
TRBV19,.,TRBJ1-5,.,TGTGCCAGTACGTGGGGCCGAAGTCCCTATAGCAATCAGCCCCAGCATTTT,CASTWGRSPYSNQPQHF
TRBV6-6,.,TRBJ2-2,TRBD2,TGTGCCAGCAGTCGGATTGCTAGCGGGAGGGCCGACGGGGAGCTGTTTTTT,CASSRIASGRADGELFF
TRBV5-1,.,TRBJ1-2,TRBD1,TGCGCCAGCAGCCAAATCGACAGGGTGGATGGCTACACCTTC,CASSQIDRVDGYTF
TRBV6-5,.,TRBJ2-3,TRBD1,TGTGCCAGCACCCGGACAGGGGGCGGGAATACGCAGTATTTT,CASTRTGGGNTQYF
TRBV28,once,TRBJ2-1,.,TGTGCCAGCCATTGGGGCGGGAACTACAATGAGCAGTTCTTC,CASHWGGNYNEQFF
TRBV4-1,.,TRBJ2-1,TRBD2,TGCGCCAGCACTTCGGGGGGGCCGTTTAATGAGCAGTTCTTC,CASTSGGPFNEQFF
TRBV20-1,few,TRBJ1-4,.,TGCAGTGCTAGTAGGCAGGGGGAAAAACTGTTTTTT,CSASRQGEKLFF
TRBV18,.,TRBJ2-5,TRBD1,TGTGCCAGCTCACCGGGACAGAACCAAGAGACCCAGTACTTC,CASSPGQNQETQYF